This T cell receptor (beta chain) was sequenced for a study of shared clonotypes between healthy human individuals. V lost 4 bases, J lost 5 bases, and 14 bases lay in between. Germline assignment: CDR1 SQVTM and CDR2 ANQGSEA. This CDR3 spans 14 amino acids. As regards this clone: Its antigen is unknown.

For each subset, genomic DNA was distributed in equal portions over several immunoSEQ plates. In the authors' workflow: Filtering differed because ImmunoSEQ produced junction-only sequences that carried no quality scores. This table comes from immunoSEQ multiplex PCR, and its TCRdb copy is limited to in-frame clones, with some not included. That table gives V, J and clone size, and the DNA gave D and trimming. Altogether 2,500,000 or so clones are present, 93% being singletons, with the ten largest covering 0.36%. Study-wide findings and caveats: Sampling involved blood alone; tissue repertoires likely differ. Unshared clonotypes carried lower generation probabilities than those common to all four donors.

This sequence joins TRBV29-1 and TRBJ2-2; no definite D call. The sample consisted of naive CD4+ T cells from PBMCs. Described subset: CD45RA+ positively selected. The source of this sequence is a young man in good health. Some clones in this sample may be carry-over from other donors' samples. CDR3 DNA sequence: TGCAGCGTTGCGGCGCAGGCGGCGACCGGGGAGCTGTTTTTT. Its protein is CSVAAQAATGELFF.